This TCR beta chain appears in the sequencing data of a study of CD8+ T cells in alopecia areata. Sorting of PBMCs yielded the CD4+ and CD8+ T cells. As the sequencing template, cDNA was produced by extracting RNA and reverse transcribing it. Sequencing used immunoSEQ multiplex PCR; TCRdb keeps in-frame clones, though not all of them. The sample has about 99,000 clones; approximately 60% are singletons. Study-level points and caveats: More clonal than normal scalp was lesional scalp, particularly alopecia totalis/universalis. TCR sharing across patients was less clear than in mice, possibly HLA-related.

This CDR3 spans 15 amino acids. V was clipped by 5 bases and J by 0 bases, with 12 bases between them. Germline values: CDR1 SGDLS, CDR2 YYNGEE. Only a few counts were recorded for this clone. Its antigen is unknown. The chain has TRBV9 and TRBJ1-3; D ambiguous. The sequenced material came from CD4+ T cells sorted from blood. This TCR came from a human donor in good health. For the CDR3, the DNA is TGTGCCAGCAGGCCCGGCGTCGGCTCTGGAAACACCATATATTTT. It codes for CASRPGVGSGNTIYF.